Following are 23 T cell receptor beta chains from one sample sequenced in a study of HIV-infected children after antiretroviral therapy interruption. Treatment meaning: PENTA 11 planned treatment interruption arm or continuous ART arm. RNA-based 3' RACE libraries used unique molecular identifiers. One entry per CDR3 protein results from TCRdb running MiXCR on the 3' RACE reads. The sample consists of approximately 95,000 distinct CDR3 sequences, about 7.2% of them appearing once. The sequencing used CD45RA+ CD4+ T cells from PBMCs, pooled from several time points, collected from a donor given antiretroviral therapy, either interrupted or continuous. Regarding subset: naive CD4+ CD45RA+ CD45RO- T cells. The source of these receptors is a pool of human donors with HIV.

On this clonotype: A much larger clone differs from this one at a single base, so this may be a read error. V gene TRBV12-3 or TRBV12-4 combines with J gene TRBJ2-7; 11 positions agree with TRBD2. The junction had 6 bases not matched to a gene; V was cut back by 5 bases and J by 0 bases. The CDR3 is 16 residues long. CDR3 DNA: TGTGCCAGCAGTAAAGAGGGACTAGCGGCCTCCTACGAGCAGTACTTC. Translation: CASSKEGLAASYEQYF.

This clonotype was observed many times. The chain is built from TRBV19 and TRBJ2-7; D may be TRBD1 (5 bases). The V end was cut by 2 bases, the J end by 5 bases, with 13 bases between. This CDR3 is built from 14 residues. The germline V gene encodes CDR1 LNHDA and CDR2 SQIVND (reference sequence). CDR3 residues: CASSIRQSVNEQYF. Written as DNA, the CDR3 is TGTGCCAGTAGTATAAGACAGTCGGTCAACGAGCAGTACTTC.

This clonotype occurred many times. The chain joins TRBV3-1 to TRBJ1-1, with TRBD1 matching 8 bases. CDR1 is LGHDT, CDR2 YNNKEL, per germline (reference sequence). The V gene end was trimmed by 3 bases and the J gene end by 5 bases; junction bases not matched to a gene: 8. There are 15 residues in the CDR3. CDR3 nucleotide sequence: TGTGCCAGCAGCCATTTCCTCAGGGGGCGGACTGAAGCTTTCTTT. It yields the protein CASSHFLRGRTEAFF. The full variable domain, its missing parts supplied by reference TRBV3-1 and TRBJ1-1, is DTAVSQTPKYLVTQMGNDKSIKCEQNLGHDTMYWYKQDSKKFLKIMFSYNNKELIINETVPNRFSPKSPDKAHLNLHINSLELGDSAVYFCASSHFLRGRTEAFFGQGTRLTVV.

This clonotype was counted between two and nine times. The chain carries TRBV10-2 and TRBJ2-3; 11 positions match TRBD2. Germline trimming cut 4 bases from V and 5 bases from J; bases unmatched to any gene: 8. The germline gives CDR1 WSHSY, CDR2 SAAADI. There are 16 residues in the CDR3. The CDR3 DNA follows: TGCGCCAGCAGTGGGGCTAGCGGGGGGCGGGGAGATACGCAGTATTTT. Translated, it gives CASSGASGGRGDTQYF.

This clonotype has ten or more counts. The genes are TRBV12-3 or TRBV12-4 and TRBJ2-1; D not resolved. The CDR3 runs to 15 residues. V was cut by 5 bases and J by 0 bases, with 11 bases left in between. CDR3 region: CASSQPRGSYNEQFF. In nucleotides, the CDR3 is TGTGCCAGCAGTCAGCCCCGAGGCTCCTACAATGAGCAGTTCTTC.

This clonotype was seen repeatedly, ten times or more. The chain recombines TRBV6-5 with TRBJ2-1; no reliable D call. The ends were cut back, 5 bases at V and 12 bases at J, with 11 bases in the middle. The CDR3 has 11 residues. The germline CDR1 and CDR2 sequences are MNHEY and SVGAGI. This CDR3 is CASSELRVQFF. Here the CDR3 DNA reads TGTGCCAGCAGTGAACTAAGGGTGCAGTTCTTC.

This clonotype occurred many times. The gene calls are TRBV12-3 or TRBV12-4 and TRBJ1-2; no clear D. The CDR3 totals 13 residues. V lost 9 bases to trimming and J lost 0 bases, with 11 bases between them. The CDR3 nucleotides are TGTGCCAGTCAGGACCGACCTAACTATGGCTACACCTTC. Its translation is CASQDRPNYGYTF.

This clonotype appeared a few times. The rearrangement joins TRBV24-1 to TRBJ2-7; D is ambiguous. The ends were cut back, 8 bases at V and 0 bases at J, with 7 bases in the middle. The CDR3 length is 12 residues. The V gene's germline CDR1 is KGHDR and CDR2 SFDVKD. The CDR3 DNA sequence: TGTGCCACCACGGGCACCTCCTACGAGCAGTACTTC. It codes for CATTGTSYEQYF.

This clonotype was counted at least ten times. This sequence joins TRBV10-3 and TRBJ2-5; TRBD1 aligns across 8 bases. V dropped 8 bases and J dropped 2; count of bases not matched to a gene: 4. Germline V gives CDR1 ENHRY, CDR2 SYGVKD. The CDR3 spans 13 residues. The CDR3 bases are TGTGCCATCTCGACAGGGGCGCAAGAGACCCAGTACTTC. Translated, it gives CAISTGAQETQYF.

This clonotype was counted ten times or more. The CDR3 sequence is CASSVGLHETQYF. DNA of the CDR3: TGTGCCAGCTCGGTGGGACTCCATGAGACCCAGTACTTC. The rearrangement links TRBV6-1 to TRBJ2-5; the D gene is possibly TRBD2 (6 bases). CDR1 is MNHNS, CDR2 SASEGT, per germline. V lost 8 bases to trimming and J lost 5 bases, with 15 bases between them. This CDR3 spans 13 amino acids.

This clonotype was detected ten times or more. The CDR3 loop reads CASSLGDEQFF. In DNA form, the CDR3 reads TGTGCCAGCAGCTTGGGCGATGAGCAGTTCTTC. The V gene is TRBV7-3, the J gene TRBJ2-1; D is undetermined. The CDR3 loop spans 11 amino acids. Trimming removed 3 bases at V and 8 bases at J, with 5 bases between. Looked up from germline, CDR1 is SGHTA and CDR2 is FQGTGA.

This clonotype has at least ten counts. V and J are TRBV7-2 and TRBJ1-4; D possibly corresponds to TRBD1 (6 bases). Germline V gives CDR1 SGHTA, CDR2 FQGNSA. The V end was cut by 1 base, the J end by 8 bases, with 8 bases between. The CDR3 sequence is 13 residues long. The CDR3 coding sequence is TGTGCCAGCAGCTTAGAGGGGGGGGAAAAACTGTTTTTT. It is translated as CASSLEGGEKLFF.

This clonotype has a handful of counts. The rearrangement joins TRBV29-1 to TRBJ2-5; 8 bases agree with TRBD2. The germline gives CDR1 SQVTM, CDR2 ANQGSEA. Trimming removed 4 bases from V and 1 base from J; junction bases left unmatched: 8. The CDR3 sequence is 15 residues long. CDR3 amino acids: CSVAVAGHPQETQYF. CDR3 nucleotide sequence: TGCAGCGTTGCGGTAGCGGGGCACCCCCAAGAGACCCAGTACTTC.

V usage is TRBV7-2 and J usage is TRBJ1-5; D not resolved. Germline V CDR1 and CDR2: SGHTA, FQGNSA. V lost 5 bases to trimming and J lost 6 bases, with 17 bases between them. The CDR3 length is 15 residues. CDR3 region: CASSLSFPSSQPQHF. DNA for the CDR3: TGTGCCAGCAGCCTGAGTTTCCCCTCCAGTCAGCCCCAGCATTTT.

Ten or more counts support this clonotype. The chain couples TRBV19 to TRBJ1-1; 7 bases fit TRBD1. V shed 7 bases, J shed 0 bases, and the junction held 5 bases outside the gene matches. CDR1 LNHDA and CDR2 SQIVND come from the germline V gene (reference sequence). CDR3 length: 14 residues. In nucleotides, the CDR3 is TGTGCCAGTACCCCAGGGGGTTTGAACACTGAAGCTTTCTTT. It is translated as CASTPGGLNTEAFF.

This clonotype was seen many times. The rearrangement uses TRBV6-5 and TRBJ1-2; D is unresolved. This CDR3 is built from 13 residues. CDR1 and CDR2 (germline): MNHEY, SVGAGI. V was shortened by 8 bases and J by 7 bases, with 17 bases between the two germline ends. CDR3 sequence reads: CASSKALIGGYTF. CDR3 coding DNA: TGTGCCAGCTCAAAAGCCCTTATTGGTGGCTACACCTTC.

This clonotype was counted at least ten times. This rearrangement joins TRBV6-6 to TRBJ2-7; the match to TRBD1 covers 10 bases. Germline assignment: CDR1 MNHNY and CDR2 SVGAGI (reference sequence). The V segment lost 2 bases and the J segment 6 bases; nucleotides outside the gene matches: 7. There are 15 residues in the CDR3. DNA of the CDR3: TGTGCCAGCAGTTACGATGGGACAGGGGTGACCGAGCAGTACTTC. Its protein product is CASSYDGTGVTEQYF.

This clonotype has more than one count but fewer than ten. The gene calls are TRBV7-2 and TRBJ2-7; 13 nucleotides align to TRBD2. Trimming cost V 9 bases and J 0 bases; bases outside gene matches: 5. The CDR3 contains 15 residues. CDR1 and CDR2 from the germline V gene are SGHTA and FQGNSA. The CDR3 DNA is TGTGCCAGTATACTAGCGGGGGGGAGCTCCTACGAGCAGTACTTC. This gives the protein CASILAGGSSYEQYF. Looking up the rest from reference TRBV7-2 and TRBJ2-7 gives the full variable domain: GAGVSQSPSNKVTEKGKDVELRCDPISGHTALYWYRQSLGQGLEFLIYFQGNSAPDKSGLPSDRFSAERTGGSVSTLTIQRTQQEDSAVYLCASILAGGSSYEQYFGPGTRLTVT.

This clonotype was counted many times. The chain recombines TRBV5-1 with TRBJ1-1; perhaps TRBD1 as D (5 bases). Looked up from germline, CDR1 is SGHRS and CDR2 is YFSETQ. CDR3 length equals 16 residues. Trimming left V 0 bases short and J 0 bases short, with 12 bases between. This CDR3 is CASSLDARQMNTEAFF. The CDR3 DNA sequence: TGCGCCAGCAGCTTGGACGCGCGACAGATGAACACTGAAGCTTTCTTT.

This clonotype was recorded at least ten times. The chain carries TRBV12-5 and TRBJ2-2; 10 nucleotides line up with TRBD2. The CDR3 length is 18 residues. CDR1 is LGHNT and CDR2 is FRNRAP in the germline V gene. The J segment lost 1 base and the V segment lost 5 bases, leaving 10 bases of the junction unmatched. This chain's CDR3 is CASGDPGTSARNTGELFF. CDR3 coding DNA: TGTGCTAGTGGTGACCCCGGGACTAGCGCGCGGAACACCGGGGAGCTGTTTTTT.

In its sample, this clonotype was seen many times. The DNA of the CDR3 is TGTGCTAGTGGTAGGGGGACAGATACGCAGTATTTT. It translates to CASGRGTDTQYF. This chain connects TRBV12-5 to TRBJ2-3; maybe TRBD1 (6 bases). V dropped 5 bases and J dropped 3 bases, with 6 bases sitting between them. Looked up from germline, CDR1 is LGHNT and CDR2 is FRNRAP. There are 12 residues in the CDR3. Complete variable domain (other parts from reference TRBV12-5 and TRBJ2-3): DARVTQTPRHKVTEMGQEVTMRCQPILGHNTVFWYRQTMMQGLELLAYFRNRAPLDDSGMPKDRFSAEMPDATLATLKIQPSEPRDSAVYFCASGRGTDTQYFGPGTRLTVL.

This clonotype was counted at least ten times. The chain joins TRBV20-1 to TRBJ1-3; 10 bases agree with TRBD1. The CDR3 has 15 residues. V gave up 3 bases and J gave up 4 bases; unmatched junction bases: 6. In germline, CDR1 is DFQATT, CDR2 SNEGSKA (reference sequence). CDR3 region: CSARGQGRGGNTIYF. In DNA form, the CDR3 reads TGCAGTGCTAGGGGACAGGGGAGAGGAGGAAACACCATATATTTT.

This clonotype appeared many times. The CDR3 protein is CASSSPGPTANEKLFF. The CDR3 bases are TGTGCCAGCAGTTCCCCGGGACCAACAGCTAATGAAAAACTGTTTTTT. The chain has TRBV12-3 or TRBV12-4 and TRBJ1-4, with a possible D match to TRBD1 (5 bases). The V and J ends lost 4 bases and 3 bases respectively, with 15 bases between them. The length of the CDR3 is 16 residues.